This TCR beta chain is drawn from a study of T-cell memory formation after mild COVID-19. Overall study: TCR clusters were largely donor specific. Broader study findings: Several responding clones turned up in pre-infection memory, indicating that cross-reactive memory may have taken part. Day 15 to 85 contracting clones showed balanced CD4/CD8; later expanders leaned CD4+. Among contracting clones, CD4+ were mainly CM/EM and CD8+ enriched in EMRA.

TCRdb analysed the 5' RACE reads with MiXCR anew, one entry per CDR3 protein. The sample comprises 250,000 to 300,000 distinct CDR3 sequences, 15% to 20% of which are singletons, and about a fifth rests with the top ten. Remarks on this clonotype: The antigen is unknown.

This CDR3 region has 15 residues. Trimming left V 3 bases short and J 3 bases short, with 11 bases between. Germline V lookup: CDR1 KGHSH, CDR2 LQKENI. This chain joins TRBV18 and TRBJ2-2; D is ambiguous. The sample comprised PBMCs or a T cell subset sorted from them (not recorded which). The TCR originated in a man aged 18-30 years who had mild COVID-19 (a few samples of this study predate the infection). Cell type and time point are not known. The CDR3 nucleotides read TGTGCCAGCTCACCCATTTACGCCGACACCGGGGAGCTGTTTTTT. This codes for CASSPIYADTGELFF.